This T cell receptor (beta chain) derives from a study of cytomegalovirus exposure and HLA in healthy donors. Germline lookup yields CDR1 MNHEY and CDR2 SMNVEV (reference sequence). The CDR3 covers 12 residues. About this clone: The germline gene is not matched at one end of the junction; a read error may be the cause.

The PCR used 60 Vbeta and 13 Jbeta primers. The repertoire was sequenced with immunoSEQ multiplex PCR; TCRdb's copy has only in-frame clones and lacks some. The sample holds over 150,000 clones, roughly 86% seen once. Source material: PBMCs. This TCR was recovered from a girl aged 10-17 years in good health and CMV-seropositive. The rearrangement links TRBV27 to TRBJ1-1, with a tentative D call TRBD1 (5 bases). The CDR3 protein is CASSLPDTEAFF. In nucleotides, the CDR3 is TGTGCCAGCAGCCTTCCGGACACTGAGGCTTTCTTT.